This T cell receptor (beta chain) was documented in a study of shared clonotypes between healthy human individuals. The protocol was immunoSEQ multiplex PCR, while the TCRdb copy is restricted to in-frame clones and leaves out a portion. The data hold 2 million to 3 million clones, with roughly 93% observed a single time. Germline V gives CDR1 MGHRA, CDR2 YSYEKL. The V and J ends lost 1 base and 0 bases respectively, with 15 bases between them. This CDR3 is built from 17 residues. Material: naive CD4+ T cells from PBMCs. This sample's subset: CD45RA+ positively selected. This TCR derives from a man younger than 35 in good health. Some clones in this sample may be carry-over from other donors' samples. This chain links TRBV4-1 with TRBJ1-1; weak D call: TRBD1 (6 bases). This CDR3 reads CASSQGGGVGLNTEAFF. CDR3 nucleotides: TGCGCCAGCAGCCAAGGAGGGGGGGTTGGGCTGAACACTGAAGCTTTCTTT.